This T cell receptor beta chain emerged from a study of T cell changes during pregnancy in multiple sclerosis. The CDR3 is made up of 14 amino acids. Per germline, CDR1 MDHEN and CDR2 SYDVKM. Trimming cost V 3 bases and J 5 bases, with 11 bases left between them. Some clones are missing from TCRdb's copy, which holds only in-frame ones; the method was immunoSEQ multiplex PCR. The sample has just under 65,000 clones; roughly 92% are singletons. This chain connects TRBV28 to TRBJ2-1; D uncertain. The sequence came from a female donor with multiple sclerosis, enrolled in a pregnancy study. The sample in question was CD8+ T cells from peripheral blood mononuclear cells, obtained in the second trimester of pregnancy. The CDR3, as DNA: TGTGCCAGCAGTTTGACTGAGGCGAACAATGAGCAGTTCTTC. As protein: CASSLTEANNEQFF.